A single sample gave rise to the 8 T cell receptor beta chains below, sequenced in a study of OX40 agonist ivuxolimab in advanced cancers. Generated by immunoSEQ multiplex PCR, the TCRdb table keeps only in-frame clones and is missing some. The table shows about 100,000 clones, with around 91% occurring only once. The input for sequencing was CD4+ or CD8+ T cells sorted from blood, taken in a trial of the OX40 agonist ivuxolimab. The receptor set was obtained from an adult with an advanced solid tumor such as melanoma, head and neck, liver or kidney cancer.

The chain carries TRBV10-1 and TRBJ2-2; D unresolved. The CDR3 runs to 15 residues. Germline lookup yields CDR1 WNHNN and CDR2 SYGVQD (reference sequence). Trimming took 2 bases from V and 4 from J, leaving 11 bases between them. The CDR3 DNA reads as TGCGCCAGCAGTGAGGTTCTGACGGGCACCGGGGAGCTGTTTTTT. Encoded protein: CASSEVLTGTGELFF.

The rearrangement uses TRBV10-2 and TRBJ2-2; 14 nucleotides agree with TRBD2. Germline CDR1 is WSHSY and CDR2 is SAAADI. Trimming removed 0 bases from V and 7 bases from J; junction bases left unmatched: 7. This CDR3 region has 18 residues. CDR3 sequence (DNA): TGCGCCAGCAGTGAGTCGGTGGGGGGACTAGCGGGAGTCGGGGAGCTGTTTTTT. Translation: CASSESVGGLAGVGELFF.

This rearrangement joins TRBV5-1 to TRBJ2-1; 8 nucleotides line up with TRBD2. Germline CDR1 and CDR2: SGHRS and YFSETQ. The CDR3 sequence is 15 residues long. V shed 7 bases and J 1 base; nucleotides not matched to a gene: 7. The DNA of the CDR3 is TGCGCCAGCTTTCCTTTAGCGGGATCCTACAATGAGCAGTTCTTC. This translates into CASFPLAGSYNEQFF.

This clone was observed a handful of times. This chain connects TRBV29-1 to TRBJ2-7, with TRBD2 as a possible D gene (6 bases). The V gene's germline CDR1 is SQVTM and CDR2 ANQGSEA. CDR3 length equals 14 residues. Trimming stripped 3 bases from V and 2 bases from J, with 14 bases between. Written as DNA, the CDR3 is TGCAGCGTTGAGATTAGGGGCGGGACCTACGAGCAGTACTTC. Protein sequence: CSVEIRGGTYEQYF.

This rearrangement joins TRBV19 to TRBJ1-5; TRBD1 might be the D (6 bases). The CDR3 contains 14 residues. CDR1 is LNHDA, CDR2 SQIVND, per germline (reference sequence). Trimming took off 6 bases at V and 11 bases at J, with 20 bases between the two ends. The CDR3 is CASRATGPPLAQHF. The DNA for the CDR3 is TGTGCCAGTAGGGCGACAGGCCCTCCCTTGGCCCAGCATTTT.

The DNA for the CDR3 is TGTGCCAGCAGTGTGGGCGGCCTGTTTGGGCAGTACTTC. Protein: CASSVGGLFGQYF. The chain links TRBV2 to TRBJ2-7; D not resolved. The CDR3 runs 13 residues. The V end lost 4 bases, the J end lost 9 bases, and 16 bases lay between the germline ends. CDR1 and CDR2 from the germline V gene are SNHLY and FYNNEI.

The gene calls are TRBV7-3 and TRBJ1-1, with a tentative D call TRBD1 (6 bases). From germline, CDR1 is SGHTA and CDR2 FQGTGA. Trimming shortened V by 5 bases and J by 2 bases, and 15 bases separated the two germline ends. CDR3 length: 15 residues. The CDR3 coding sequence is TGTGCCAGCAGCCAAACGGGAGGGACAAACACTGAAGCTTTCTTT. It codes for CASSQTGGTNTEAFF.

The V gene is TRBV19, the J gene TRBJ1-5, with unresolved D. This CDR3 contains 13 residues. Germline V lookup: CDR1 LNHDA, CDR2 SQIVND (reference sequence). V was trimmed by 4 bases and J by 1 base, leaving 5 bases between them. CDR3 coding DNA: TGTGCCAGTAGTACCCAGAGCAATCAGCCCCAGCATTTT. Translated, it gives CASSTQSNQPQHF.